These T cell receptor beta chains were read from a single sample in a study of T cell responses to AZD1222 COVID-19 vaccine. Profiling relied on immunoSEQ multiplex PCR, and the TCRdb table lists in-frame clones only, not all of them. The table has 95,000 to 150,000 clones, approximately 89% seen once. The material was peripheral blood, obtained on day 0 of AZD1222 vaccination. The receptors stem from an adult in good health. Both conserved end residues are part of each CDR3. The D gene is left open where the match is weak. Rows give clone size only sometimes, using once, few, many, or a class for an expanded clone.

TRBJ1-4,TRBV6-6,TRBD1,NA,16,CASSYRGAGGGEKLFF,TGTGCCAGCAGTTACCGCGGGGCAGGGGGCGGTGAAAAACTGTTTTTT
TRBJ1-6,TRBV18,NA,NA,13,CASSLRRPSPLHF,TGTGCCAGCTCACTTCGGAGGCCTTCACCCCTCCACTTT
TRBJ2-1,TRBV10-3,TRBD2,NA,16,CAISDPPGLAVNEQFF,TGTGCCATCAGTGACCCACCGGGACTAGCGGTCAATGAGCAGTTCTTC
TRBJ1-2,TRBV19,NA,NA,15,CASSIVGAGNYGYTF,TGTGCCAGTAGTATAGTGGGGGCCGGTAACTATGGCTACACCTTC
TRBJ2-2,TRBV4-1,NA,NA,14,CASSHPANTGELFF,TGCGCCAGCAGCCACCCAGCGAACACCGGGGAGCTGTTTTTT
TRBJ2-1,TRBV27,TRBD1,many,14,CASTRDRDHNEQFF,TGTGCCAGCACCCGGGACAGGGACCACAATGAGCAGTTCTTC
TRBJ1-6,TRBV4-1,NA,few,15,CASSYADNQVSPLHF,TGCGCCAGCAGCTACGCGGACAATCAGGTTTCACCCCTCCACTTT
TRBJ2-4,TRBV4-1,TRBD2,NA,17,CASSQEPGGLSRDIQYF,TGCGCCAGCAGCCAAGAGCCGGGGGGGCTCAGCAGAGACATTCAGTACTTC
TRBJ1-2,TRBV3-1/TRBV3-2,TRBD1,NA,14,CASSGTGFGYGYTF,TGTGCCAGCAGCGGGACAGGGTTTGGCTATGGCTACACCTTC
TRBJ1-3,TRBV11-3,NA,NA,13,CASSSNTGNTIYF,TGTGCCAGCAGCTCCAACACTGGAAACACCATATATTTT
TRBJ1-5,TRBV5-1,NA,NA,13,CASSSREGQPQHF,TGCGCCAGCAGCTCAAGGGAGGGTCAGCCCCAGCATTTT
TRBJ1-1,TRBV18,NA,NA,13,CASSPLDNTEAFF,TGTGCCAGCTCACCCCTAGACAACACTGAAGCTTTCTTT
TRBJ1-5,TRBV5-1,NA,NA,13,CASSLEMGQPQHF,TGCGCCAGCAGCTTGGAGATGGGTCAGCCCCAGCATTTT
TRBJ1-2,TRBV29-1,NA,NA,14,CSAASGADFYGYTF,TGCAGCGCCGCGAGCGGCGCGGACTTCTATGGCTACACCTTC
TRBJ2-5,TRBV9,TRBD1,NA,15,CASSDGQGAGETQYF,TGTGCCAGCAGCGACGGACAGGGGGCGGGGGAGACCCAGTACTTC
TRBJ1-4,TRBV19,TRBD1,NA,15,CASTLLGQGNEKLFF,TGTGCCAGTACCCTCCTCGGACAGGGCAACGAAAAACTGTTTTTT
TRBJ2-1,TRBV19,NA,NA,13,CASNPGRNNEQFF,TGTGCCAGTAACCCGGGGCGTAACAATGAGCAGTTCTTC
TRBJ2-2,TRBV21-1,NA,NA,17,CPQSGVGGGANTGELFF,NA
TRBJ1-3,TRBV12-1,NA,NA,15,CASSFGEQVGNTIYF,TGTGCCAGCAGCTTTGGGGAACAGGTTGGAAACACCATATATTTT
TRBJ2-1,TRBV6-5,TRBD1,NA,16,CASSYSSRQGYNEQFF,TGTGCCAGCAGTTACTCATCCCGACAGGGTTACAATGAGCAGTTCTTC
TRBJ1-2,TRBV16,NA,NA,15,CASSQSLGTNYGYTF,TGTGCCAGCAGCCAATCATTGGGAACCAACTATGGCTACACCTTC
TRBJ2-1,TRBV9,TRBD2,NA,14,CASSVTGGHNEQFF,TGTGCCAGCAGCGTGACGGGGGGACACAATGAGCAGTTCTTC
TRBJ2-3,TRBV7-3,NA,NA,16,CASSTGDRFSTDTQYF,TGTGCCAGCAGCACGGGAGACCGCTTTAGCACAGATACGCAGTATTTT
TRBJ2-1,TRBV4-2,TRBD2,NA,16,CASSRELAGGNNEQFF,TGTGCCAGCAGCCGCGAGCTAGCGGGAGGGAACAATGAGCAGTTCTTC
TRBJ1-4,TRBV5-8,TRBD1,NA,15,CASRDPGGRSEKLFF,TGTGCCAGCAGGGACCCAGGGGGCCGGTCTGAAAAACTGTTTTTT
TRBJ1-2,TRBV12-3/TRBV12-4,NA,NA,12,CASKGDGYGYTF,TGTGCCAGCAAGGGGGACGGGTATGGCTACACCTTC
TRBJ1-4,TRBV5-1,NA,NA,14,CASSLVGTNEKLFF,TGCGCCAGCAGCTTGGTGGGAACTAATGAAAAACTGTTTTTT
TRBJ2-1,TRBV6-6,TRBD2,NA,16,CASSYSRGLGSNEQFF,TGTGCCAGCAGTTACTCGAGGGGACTAGGGAGTAATGAGCAGTTCTTC
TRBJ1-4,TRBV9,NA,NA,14,CASSVKGEGGKLFF,TGTGCCAGCAGCGTAAAGGGTGAGGGGGGAAAACTGTTTTTT
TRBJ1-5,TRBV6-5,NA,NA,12,CASRTEDQPQHF,TGTGCCAGCCGGACCGAGGATCAGCCCCAGCATTTT
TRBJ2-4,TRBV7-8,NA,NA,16,CASSLARRPGVNIQYF,TGTGCCAGCAGCTTAGCTCGCAGACCAGGGGTGAACATTCAGTACTTC
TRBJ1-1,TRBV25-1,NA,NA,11,CASMENTEAFF,TGTGCCAGCATGGAGAACACTGAAGCTTTCTTT